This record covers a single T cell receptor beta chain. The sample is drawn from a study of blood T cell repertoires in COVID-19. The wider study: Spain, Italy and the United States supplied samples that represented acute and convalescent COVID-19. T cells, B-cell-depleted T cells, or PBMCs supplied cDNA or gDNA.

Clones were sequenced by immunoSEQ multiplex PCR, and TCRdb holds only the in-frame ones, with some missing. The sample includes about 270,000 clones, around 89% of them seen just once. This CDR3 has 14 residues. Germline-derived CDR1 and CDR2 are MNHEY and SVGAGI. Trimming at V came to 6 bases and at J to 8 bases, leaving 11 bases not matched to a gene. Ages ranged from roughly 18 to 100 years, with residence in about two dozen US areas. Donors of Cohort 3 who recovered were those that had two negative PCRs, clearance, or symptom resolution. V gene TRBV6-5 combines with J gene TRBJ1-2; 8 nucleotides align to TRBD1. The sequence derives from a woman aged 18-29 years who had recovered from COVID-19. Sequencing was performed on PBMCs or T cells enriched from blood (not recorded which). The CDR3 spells CASSREGQAGGYTF. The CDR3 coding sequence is TGTGCCAGCAGCCGAGAGGGACAGGCGGGCGGCTACACCTTC.